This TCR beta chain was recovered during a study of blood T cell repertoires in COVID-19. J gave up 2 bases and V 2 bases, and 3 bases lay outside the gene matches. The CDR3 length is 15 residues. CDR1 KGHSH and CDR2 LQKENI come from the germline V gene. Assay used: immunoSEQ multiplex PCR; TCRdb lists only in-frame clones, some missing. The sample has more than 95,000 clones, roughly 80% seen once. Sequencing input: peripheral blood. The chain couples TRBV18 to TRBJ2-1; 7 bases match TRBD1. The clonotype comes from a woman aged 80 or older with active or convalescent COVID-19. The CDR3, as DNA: TGTGCCAGCTCACCAACGACAGGGACCTACAATGAGCAGTTCTTC. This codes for CASSPTTGTYNEQFF.